What follows describes a single T cell receptor beta chain. Its specificity is not known. An equimolar mix of two oligonucleotides served as the beta constant-region primer for TRBC1 and TRBC2. Nested alpha and beta constant-region primers with the SP2 primer drove four PCR rounds on ligated cDNA. Each CDR3 protein gets one entry after TCRdb re-called the UMI-ligation and nested PCR reads with MiXCR. Here the sample spans some 110,000 distinct CDR3 sequences, about 14% being singletons. The V gene lost 2 bases and the J gene lost 0 bases, with 9 bases spanning the gap. The CDR3 contains 16 residues. The V gene's germline CDR1 is SGHRS and CDR2 YFSETQ. Overnight CMV lysate stimulation of fresh PBMCs defined donor CMV status by CD4+ IFNgamma. This entry comes from a study of naive and memory T cell subsets. Whole-study findings and limits: There was no ground truth to check naive and memory subset results. Especially in CD8 cells, naive repertoires contained a few larger clonotypes, possibly CD45RA-re-expressing memory cells. In CD4 and CD8 cells, diversity dropped from naive through EMRA.

The clonotype was recovered from a human donor in good health. J is TRBJ2-6 and V is TRBV5-1; D remains unclear. Sequencing was performed on naive CD8+ T cells from blood. Here the CDR3 reads CASSFGPLSGANVLTF. CDR3 coding DNA: TGCGCCAGCAGCTTTGGTCCTCTCTCTGGGGCCAACGTCCTGACTTTC.